Listed below are T cell receptor beta chains from one sample, sequenced in a study of T cell changes during pregnancy in multiple sclerosis. Profiling relied on immunoSEQ multiplex PCR, and the TCRdb table lists in-frame clones only, not all of them. The repertoire consists of tens of thousands of clones, with about 89% occurring once and the leading ten covering 0.55% to 0.6%. This specimen was CD4+ T cells from peripheral blood mononuclear cells, taken in the first trimester of pregnancy. The receptors here all came from a female donor with multiple sclerosis, enrolled in a pregnancy study. CDR3s include the opening cysteine and the closing phenylalanine or tryptophan. A D gene is named only where the DNA matches it firmly. Only some rows state a clone size, as once, few, many or a class for expanded clones.

>few|TRBV28|TRBD2|TRBJ2-7
CASSPSTSGRNEQYF
TGTGCCAGCAGTCCATCGACTAGCGGGAGGAACGAGCAGTACTTC
>NA|TRBV28|TRBD1|TRBJ2-7
CASRRQGLVYEQYF
TGTGCCAGCAGGCGACAGGGGTTGGTCTACGAGCAGTACTTC
>NA|TRBV25-1|NA|TRBJ1-2
CASSGGVMIYGYTF
TGTGCCAGCAGTGGGGGGGTGATGATCTATGGCTACACCTTC
>NA|TRBV7-8|TRBD1|TRBJ1-5
CASSRDREAQPQHF
TGTGCCAGCAGCCGAGACAGGGAGGCCCAGCCCCAGCATTTT
>NA|TRBV11-3|TRBD1|TRBJ1-1
CASSDGQGPGTEAFF
TGTGCCAGCAGCGACGGACAGGGGCCGGGCACTGAAGCTTTCTTT
>NA|TRBV7-9|TRBD1|TRBJ2-3
CASSSPAGQGASDTQYF
TGTGCCAGCAGCTCGCCTGCCGGACAGGGGGCATCAGATACGCAGTATTTT
>NA|TRBV6-5|TRBD1|TRBJ2-2
CASSYDRGSAELFF
TGTGCCAGCAGTTACGACAGGGGGTCTGCGGAGCTGTTTTTT
>once|TRBV7-2|TRBD2|TRBJ2-3
CASSAALAGGTSTDTQYF
TGTGCCAGCAGCGCGGCACTAGCGGGAGGCACTAGCACAGATACGCAGTATTTT
>NA|TRBV10-3|TRBD1|TRBJ2-3
CAISDRDRGLRDTQYF
TGTGCCATCAGTGACCGGGACAGGGGGCTTAGAGATACGCAGTATTTT
>NA|TRBV28|TRBD1|TRBJ1-5
CASRITGQASNQPQHF
TGTGCCAGCAGGATAACGGGACAGGCCAGCAATCAGCCCCAGCATTTT
>NA|TRBV2|TRBD2|TRBJ2-7
CASSAGSLGLNEQYF
TGTGCCAGCAGTGCTGGGTCGTTGGGACTAAACGAGCAGTACTTC
>NA|TRBV4-3|NA|TRBJ2-4
CASSQEGRETDIQYF
TGCGCCAGCAGCCAAGAAGGCCGGGAGACGGACATTCAGTACTTC
>NA|TRBV30|TRBD1|TRBJ2-5
CARSETGGLKTQYF
TGTGCCCGGAGTGAGACAGGGGGGCTGAAGACCCAGTACTTC
>NA|TRBV2|TRBD1|TRBJ1-2
CASSGDSLTKSRGYTF
TGTGCCAGCAGTGGGGACAGCCTTACGAAAAGCAGAGGCTACACCTTC
>once|TRBV2|NA|TRBJ2-5
CASRHFPGLIQETQYF
TGTGCCAGCAGACACTTTCCGGGACTTATACAAGAGACCCAGTACTTC
>NA|TRBV19|TRBD2|TRBJ2-1
CATKPLGLAGNNEQFF
TGTGCTACAAAGCCCCTGGGGCTAGCGGGGAACAATGAGCAGTTCTTC
>NA|TRBV29-1|TRBD1|TRBJ2-1
CSLLPSGQHNEQFF
TGCAGCCTTTTACCGTCGGGACAGCACAATGAGCAGTTCTTC
>once|TRBV2|NA|TRBJ2-7
CASSEAAQSEQYF
TGTGCCAGCAGTGAAGCGGCCCAGTCCGAGCAGTACTTC
>few|TRBV30|NA|TRBJ1-3
CAWSVRGTDTIYF
TGTGCCTGGAGTGTAAGGGGCACGGACACCATATATTTT
>once|TRBV5-6|TRBD1|TRBJ1-2
CASSRDRGYGYTF
TGTGCCAGCAGTCGCGACAGGGGCTATGGCTACACCTTC
>NA|TRBV7-3|NA|TRBJ2-2
CASSLMPRGTAGELFF
TGTGCCAGCAGCTTAATGCCTCGGGGGACCGCCGGGGAGCTGTTTTTT
>NA|TRBV18|TRBD1|TRBJ2-7
CASSLNRDSYEQYF
TGTGCCAGCTCACTTAACCGGGACAGCTACGAGCAGTACTTC
>NA|TRBV6-5|NA|TRBJ1-2
CASSFGVDGYTF
TGTGCCAGCAGCTTCGGGGTAGATGGCTACACCTTC
>NA|TRBV2|TRBD2|TRBJ2-1
CASSARTSDLAGARNEQFF
TGTGCCAGCAGCGCAAGGACCTCCGACTTAGCGGGAGCACGGAATGAGCAGTTCTTC
>NA|TRBV7-3|TRBD2|TRBJ2-2
CASSPYLSGSPGELFF
TGTGCCAGCAGCCCCTACTTAAGCGGGAGCCCCGGGGAGCTGTTTTTT
>NA|TRBV18|NA|TRBJ1-1
CASSLTDRNTEAFF
TGTGCCAGCTCACTGACTGACAGGAACACTGAAGCTTTCTTT
>NA|TRBV28|NA|TRBJ2-7
CASSYVGNYEQYF
TGTGCCAGCAGTTATGTCGGTAATTACGAGCAGTACTTC
>NA|TRBV29-1|NA|TRBJ1-1
CSVGGGMNTEAFF
TGCAGCGTTGGGGGGGGAATGAACACTGAAGCTTTCTTT
>NA|TRBV5-4|TRBD2|TRBJ2-2
CASSFGASGLTGELFF
TGTGCCAGCAGCTTCGGGGCTAGCGGACTCACCGGGGAGCTGTTTTTT
>NA|TRBV6-5|NA|TRBJ2-1
CASSGPLYNEQFF
TGTGCCAGCAGTGGGCCTTTGTACAATGAGCAGTTCTTC
>NA|TRBV19|NA|TRBJ2-7
CASRAGTLGAYEQYF
TGTGCCAGTAGGGCCGGGACACTTGGGGCCTACGAGCAGTACTTC
>NA|TRBV13|TRBD2|TRBJ2-1
CASTGTSGNEQFF
TGTGCCAGCACCGGGACTAGCGGGAATGAGCAGTTCTTC
>once|TRBV4-1|NA|TRBJ2-7
CASSLMTSSYEQYF
TGCGCCAGCAGCCTCATGACTAGTTCCTACGAGCAGTACTTC
>NA|TRBV5-1|TRBD1|TRBJ2-6
CASSMTGKSLSGANVLTF
TGCGCCAGCAGCATGACAGGGAAGTCTCTCTCTGGGGCCAACGTCCTGACTTTC
>NA|TRBV2|NA|TRBJ1-4
CASSGQVREKLFF
TGTGCCAGCAGTGGACAGGTTCGCGAAAAACTGTTTTTT
>NA|TRBV5-1|TRBD1|TRBJ2-7
CASSWPGQSYEQYF
TGCGCCAGCAGTTGGCCGGGACAGAGCTACGAGCAGTACTTC
>NA|TRBV18|TRBD2|TRBJ2-1
CASSPLAAGGTVFNEQFF
TGTGCCAGCTCACCTCTTGCAGCGGGGGGAACGGTTTTCAATGAGCAGTTCTTC
>NA|TRBV5-1|TRBD2|TRBJ2-2
CASSLGSGSTGELFF
TGCGCCAGCAGCTTGGGAAGCGGGAGCACCGGGGAGCTGTTTTTT
>once|TRBV5-4|NA|TRBJ1-2
CASSLVGGYGYTF
TGTGCCAGCAGCTTGGTGGGGGGCTATGGCTACACCTTC
>NA|TRBV29-1|NA|TRBJ1-1
CSVADAEAFF
TGCAGCGTCGCAGATGCTGAAGCTTTCTTT
>NA|TRBV19|NA|TRBJ2-7
CASSIFSGQADEQYF
TGTGCCAGTAGTATTTTTTCAGGCCAAGCGGACGAGCAGTACTTC
>NA|TRBV7-2|TRBD2|TRBJ2-5
CASSWTSGRAQETQYF
TGTGCCAGCAGCTGGACTAGCGGGAGGGCCCAAGAGACCCAGTACTTC